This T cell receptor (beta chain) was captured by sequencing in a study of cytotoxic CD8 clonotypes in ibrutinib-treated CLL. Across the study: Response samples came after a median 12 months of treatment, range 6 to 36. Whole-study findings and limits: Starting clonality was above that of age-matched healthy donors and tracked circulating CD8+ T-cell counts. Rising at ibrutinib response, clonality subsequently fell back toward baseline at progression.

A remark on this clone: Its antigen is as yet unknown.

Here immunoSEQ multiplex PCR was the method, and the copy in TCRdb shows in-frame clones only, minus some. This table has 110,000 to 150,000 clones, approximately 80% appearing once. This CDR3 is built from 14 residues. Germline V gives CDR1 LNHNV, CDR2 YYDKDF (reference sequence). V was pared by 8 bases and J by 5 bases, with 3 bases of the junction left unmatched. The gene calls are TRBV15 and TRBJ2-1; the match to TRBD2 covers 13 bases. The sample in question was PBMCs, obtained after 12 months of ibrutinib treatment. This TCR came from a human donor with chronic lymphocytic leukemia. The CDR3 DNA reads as TGTGCCACCCAAACTAGCGGGGGGGACAATGAGCAGTTCTTC. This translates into CATQTSGGDNEQFF.